The clone carrying this T cell receptor beta chain was recorded a few times. Its target is not known. This CDR3 is built from 15 residues. The V gene's germline CDR1 is SGHRS and CDR2 YFSETQ. The V gene lost 2 bases and the J gene lost 0 bases, with 11 bases spanning the gap. This sample stems from a study of beta chain features in type 1 diabetes. Turning to the study itself: The examined sorted cells totaled approximately 110 million across samples.

Study outcomes and limitations: The study found moderately but significantly shorter TCRB CDR3s in all four CD4+ subsets of Type 1 diabetes patients. Relative to healthy donors, patients appeared to have naive, central memory and Treg TCRB repertoires that were more similar. Lower insertion and higher deletion counts appeared at VDJ junctions in type 1 diabetes patients.

The isolated RNA, all of it, was reverse transcribed, so expressed TCRB transcripts were what got sequenced. Libraries were prepared by immunoSEQ multiplex PCR; TCRdb keeps only in-frame clonotypes and omits some of them. This sample has roughly 400,000 clones; over 8.5% occur once, and the top ten carry 0.6%. Via the markers CD45RO/CCR7/CD25/CD127/CD95/CD27, stem cell-like memory, regulatory, central memory and naive CD4+ cells were sorted. Sequenced input: central memory CD4+ T cells from blood. The chain recombines TRBV5-1 with TRBJ2-5, with a tentative D call TRBD1 (5 bases). The receptor comes from a man aged 30-40 years with type 1 diabetes. The CDR3 DNA is TGCGCCAGCAGCTTAAGCCCAGGGAACCAAGAGACCCAGTACTTC. As protein: CASSLSPGNQETQYF.